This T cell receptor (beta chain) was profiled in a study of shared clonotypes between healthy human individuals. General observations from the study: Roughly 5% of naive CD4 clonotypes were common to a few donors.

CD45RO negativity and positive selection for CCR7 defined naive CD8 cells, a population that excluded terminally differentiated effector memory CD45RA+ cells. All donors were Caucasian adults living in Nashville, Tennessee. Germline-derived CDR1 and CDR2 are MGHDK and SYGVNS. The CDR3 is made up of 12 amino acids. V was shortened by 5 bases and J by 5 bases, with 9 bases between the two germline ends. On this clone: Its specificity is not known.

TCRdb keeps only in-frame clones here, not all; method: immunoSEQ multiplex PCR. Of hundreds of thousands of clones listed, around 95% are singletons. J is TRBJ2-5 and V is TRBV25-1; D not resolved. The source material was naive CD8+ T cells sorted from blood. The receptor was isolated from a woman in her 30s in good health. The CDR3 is CASSFIQETQYF. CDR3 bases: TGTGCCAGCAGTTTCATACAGGAGACCCAGTACTTC.